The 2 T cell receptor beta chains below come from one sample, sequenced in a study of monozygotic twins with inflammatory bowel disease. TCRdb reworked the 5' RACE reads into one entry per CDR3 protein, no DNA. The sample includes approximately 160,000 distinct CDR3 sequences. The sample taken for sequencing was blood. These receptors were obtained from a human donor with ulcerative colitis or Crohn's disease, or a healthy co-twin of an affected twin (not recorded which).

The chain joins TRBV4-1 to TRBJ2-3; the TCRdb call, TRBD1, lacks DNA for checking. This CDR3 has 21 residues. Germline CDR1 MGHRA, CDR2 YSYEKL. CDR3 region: CASSPTDLRDRFIDYFDTQYF.

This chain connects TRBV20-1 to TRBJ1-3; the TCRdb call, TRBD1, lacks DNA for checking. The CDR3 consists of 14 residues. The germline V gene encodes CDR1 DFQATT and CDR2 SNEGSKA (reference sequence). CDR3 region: CSARVNRMENTIYF.